These T cell receptor beta chains were read from a single sample in a study of shared clonotypes between healthy human individuals. This table comes from immunoSEQ multiplex PCR, and its TCRdb copy is limited to in-frame clones, with some not included. The sample includes 2 million or so clones, approximately 95% of them seen just once. Material for sequencing was naive CD8+ T cells sorted from blood. All receptors come from a man between 18 and 29 years old in good health. The CDR3 runs from the conserved cysteine through the conserved F or W. D genes are given only for firm matches. A clone size is listed for some rows: how often the clone was seen (once, few, many), or a class if it is expanded.

.,.,TRBJ1-2,TRBV9,TGTGCCAGCAGCGTAGCGGCAGGGTGGGGCTACACCTTC,CASSVAAGWGYTF
.,.,TRBJ2-2,TRBV13,TGTGCCAGCAGCTTTGCCGGGTCTTCCGGGGAGCTGTTTTTT,CASSFAGSSGELFF
once,.,TRBJ2-7,TRBV12-2,TGTGCAAGTCGCTTAGTTAGGGGCCAAACGCTTTCCTACGAGCAGTACTTC,CASRLVRGQTLSYEQYF
.,.,TRBJ2-7,TRBV19,TGTGCCAGTAGTATCGACAGCTCCTACGAGCAGTACTTC,CASSIDSSYEQYF
.,.,TRBJ1-1,TRBV7-6,TGTGCCAGCAGCTTAGGTGGGGCCGAGACGACTGAAGCTTTCTTT,CASSLGGAETTEAFF
.,.,TRBJ2-5,TRBV30,TGTGCCTGGACATTTGGGAGCGGGGAGACCCAGTACTTC,CAWTFGSGETQYF
.,.,TRBJ2-4,TRBV6-5,TGTGCCAGCAGTTACAACCCTGGGGACATTCAGTACTTC,CASSYNPGDIQYF
.,TRBD1,TRBJ2-7,TRBV11-3,TGTGCCAGCAGCGCCCGGGACAGCCCTTACGAGCAGTACTTC,CASSARDSPYEQYF
.,.,TRBJ2-7,TRBV11-3,TGTGCCAGCAGCTTAGCCGGGGATGTCGCCTACGAGCAGTACTTC,CASSLAGDVAYEQYF
.,TRBD1,TRBJ2-1,TRBV27,TGTGCCAGCACAGGGACAGGGGACAATGAGCAGTTCTTC,CASTGTGDNEQFF
.,TRBD2,TRBJ2-1,TRBV7-9,TGTGCCAGCAGCTCCGCTAGCGGGGTGAATGAGCAGTTCTTC,CASSSASGVNEQFF
.,.,TRBJ1-5,TRBV28,TGTGCCAGCAGTTTCATGAATCAGCCCCAGCATTTT,CASSFMNQPQHF
.,.,TRBJ2-7,TRBV20-1,TGCAGTGCTCCGGACTCCTACGAGCAGTACTTC,CSAPDSYEQYF
.,TRBD2,TRBJ2-7,TRBV29-1,TGCAGCGTTTTGGGACTAGCGGGGGACTACGAGCAGTACTTC,CSVLGLAGDYEQYF
.,TRBD1,TRBJ2-7,TRBV10-3,TGTGCCATAATGGGACAGCCTGACTACGAGCAGTACTTC,CAIMGQPDYEQYF
.,.,TRBJ2-1,TRBV19,TGTGCCACCGCGAAGGGGTACAATGAGCAGTTCTTC,CATAKGYNEQFF
.,.,TRBJ2-7,TRBV19,TGTGCCAGTAGTACAGGGGACTACGAGCAGTACTTC,CASSTGDYEQYF
.,.,TRBJ1-1,TRBV7-3,TGTGCCAGCAGCTCCTCATCGAACACTGAAGCTTTCTTT,CASSSSSNTEAFF
.,.,TRBJ1-1,TRBV10-1,TGCGCCAGCAGTGACCCGGGAGAAAAAGCTTTCTTT,CASSDPGEKAFF
.,.,TRBJ2-7,TRBV5-4,TGTGCCAGCAGAGATGGGCAGACGTCATACGAGCAGTACTTC,CASRDGQTSYEQYF
once,.,TRBJ2-7,TRBV5-1,TGCGCCAGCAGCTTGGTATTGGACGAGCAGTACTTC,CASSLVLDEQYF
.,.,TRBJ1-5,TRBV27,TGTGCCAGCAGTTTATCGGGGCTGGCGATGGGACAGCCCCAGCATTTT,CASSLSGLAMGQPQHF
.,.,TRBJ2-1,TRBV19,TGTGCCACCGGACACTCATACAATGAGCAGTTCTTC,CATGHSYNEQFF
.,.,TRBJ2-7,TRBV7-9,TGTGCCAGCACCCCCCCCTCTACCTACGAGCAGTACTTC,CASTPPSTYEQYF
.,.,TRBJ1-4,TRBV9,TGTGCCAGCAGCGTAGGGAGTAGTGAAAAACTGTTTTTT,CASSVGSSEKLFF
.,.,TRBJ1-1,TRBV19,TGTGCCAGTATGGGGGAAAGATGGGACACTGAAGCTTTCTTT,CASMGERWDTEAFF
.,.,TRBJ2-7,TRBV27,TGTGCCAGCACGTCCGGGACCCCACCCTACGAGCAGTACTTC,CASTSGTPPYEQYF
.,.,TRBJ1-1,TRBV2,TGTGCCAGTCGGGACACGTTGAACACTGAAGCTTTCTTT,CASRDTLNTEAFF
.,TRBD2,TRBJ2-2,TRBV6-5,TGTGCCAGCAGTTACCTGGGACTAGGCACCGGGGAGCTGTTTTTT,CASSYLGLGTGELFF
once,TRBD2,TRBJ2-1,TRBV14,TGTGCCAGCAGCCAAGAGTTTGGCGGGAGGAACAATGAGCAGTTCTTC,CASSQEFGGRNNEQFF
.,.,TRBJ2-5,TRBV4-1,TGCGCCAGCAGCCAAGTTGGTTCACAAGAGACCCAGTACTTC,CASSQVGSQETQYF
once,.,TRBJ2-3,TRBV7-2,TGTGCCAGCAGCTCGCTTAGCTGGCCAGATACGCAGTATTTT,CASSSLSWPDTQYF
.,TRBD1,TRBJ2-5,TRBV6-1,TGTGCCAGCAGTGGGGAATGGGACAGTCAAGAGACCCAGTACTTC,CASSGEWDSQETQYF
once,TRBD2,TRBJ2-3,TRBV11-2,TGTGCCAGCAGCGGGGGGACTAGCGGGGTTTACACAGATACGCAGTATTTT,CASSGGTSGVYTDTQYF
.,.,TRBJ2-2,TRBV27,TGTGCCAGCAGTTTATCGGGGGCCGACACCGGGGAGCTGTTTTTT,CASSLSGADTGELFF
.,.,TRBJ2-3,TRBV13,TGTGCCAGCAGCCTGACTAGTATGGTCACAGATACGCAGTATTTT,CASSLTSMVTDTQYF
.,TRBD2,TRBJ2-7,TRBV7-6,TGTGCCAGCAGCTTAGGAACTAGCGGGAGCCGCCTGGGAGAGCAGTACTTC,CASSLGTSGSRLGEQYF
.,.,TRBJ2-1,TRBV4-1,TGCGCCAGCAGCCAAGCCGGGGCGGGGAGCTCCTACAATGAGCAGTTCTTC,CASSQAGAGSSYNEQFF
.,.,TRBJ1-1,TRBV11-2,TGTGCCAGCAGCTCATCCTGGACAGCACCGAACACTGAAGCTTTCTTT,CASSSSWTAPNTEAFF
once,TRBD1,TRBJ1-2,TRBV30,TGTGCCTGGACAGGGGGCCTGGGCTACACCTTC,CAWTGGLGYTF
.,.,TRBJ2-5,TRBV4-2,TGTGCCAGCAGCCAAGACGGAGGCGACCAAGAGACCCAGTACTTC,CASSQDGGDQETQYF
.,.,TRBJ2-7,TRBV6-1,TGTGCCAGCAGTGAAGCGCCCCTCCCCTACTACGAGCAGTACTTC,CASSEAPLPYYEQYF
.,TRBD1,TRBJ1-4,TRBV5-1,TGCGCCAGCAGCTGGGACAGTTGGAATGAAAAACTGTTTTTT,CASSWDSWNEKLFF
.,.,TRBJ1-1,TRBV19,TGTGCCAGTACTTGGTACACTGAAGCTTTCTTT,CASTWYTEAFF
.,.,TRBJ1-1,TRBV30,TGTGCCTGGAGCGTTGGGTCTGTTAACACTGAAGCTTTCTTT,CAWSVGSVNTEAFF
.,.,TRBJ2-7,TRBV10-2,TGCGCCAGCAGTGAGTCTCCCTACGAGCAGTACTTC,CASSESPYEQYF
.,TRBD2,TRBJ2-7,TRBV29-1,TGCAGCGTTGAGGGACTAGCGGGAGTTCGGGAGCAGTACTTC,CSVEGLAGVREQYF
once,.,TRBJ2-2,TRBV2,TGTGCCAGCAGTGATTCCGGACAGCTTACACTTCATTTT,CASSDSGQLTLHF
.,TRBD1,TRBJ2-7,TRBV6-1,TGTGCCAGCAGCGAAGGGACAGGGAGCTACGAGCAGTACTTC,CASSEGTGSYEQYF
.,TRBD2,TRBJ2-5,TRBV28,TGTGCCAGCAGTTTATGGGGGACTAGCGTCCAAGAGACCCAGTACTTC,CASSLWGTSVQETQYF
few,TRBD1,TRBJ2-7,TRBV19,TGTGCCAGTAGTCGGGACAGCTCCTACGAGCAGTACTTC,CASSRDSSYEQYF
.,.,TRBJ1-3,TRBV29-1,TGCAGCGTTGAAGTGGCCAGGGTTAATTTTGGAAACACCATATATTTT,CSVEVARVNFGNTIYF
.,TRBD2,TRBJ2-7,TRBV7-2,TGTGCCAGCAGCTTACCCCCACTAGCGGGAGCCTCCTACGAGCAGTACTTC,CASSLPPLAGASYEQYF
.,.,TRBJ2-7,TRBV2,TGTGCCAGCAGTGAAGCGCTGGGGAGACCAGGGGACGAGCAGTACTTC,CASSEALGRPGDEQYF
.,.,TRBJ2-7,TRBV21-1,TGTGCCAGCAGCAAAGGGGCCGGGACTGACTCCTACGAGCAGTACTTC,CASSKGAGTDSYEQYF
once,.,TRBJ2-2,TRBV5-4,TGTGCCAGCAGCTTGGGGTGGGCAGACACCGGGGAGCTGTTTTTT,CASSLGWADTGELFF
.,.,TRBJ2-7,TRBV11-2,TGTGCCAGCAGCCTTTCAATAGGCGACGAGCAGTACTTC,CASSLSIGDEQYF